The 8 T cell receptor beta chains below come from one sample, sequenced in a study of OX40 agonist ivuxolimab in advanced cancers. This table comes from immunoSEQ multiplex PCR, and its TCRdb copy is limited to in-frame clones, with some not included. The table records 95,000 to 150,000 clones, roughly 93% of them present only once. The material was CD4+ or CD8+ T cells sorted from blood, obtained in a trial of the OX40 agonist ivuxolimab. The receptor set was obtained from an adult with an advanced solid tumor such as melanoma, head and neck, liver or kidney cancer.

The rearrangement joins TRBV7-9 to TRBJ2-7; 8 bases line up with TRBD2. V shed 6 bases, J shed 2 bases, and the junction held 9 bases outside the gene matches. The CDR3 has 15 residues. Germline CDR1 SEHNR, CDR2 FQNEAQ (reference sequence). The CDR3 reads CASRPGGGPPYEQYF. The CDR3 nucleotides are TGTGCCAGCAGACCGGGGGGGGGACCCCCCTACGAGCAGTACTTC. Full variable domain (missing parts from reference TRBV7-9 and TRBJ2-7): DTGVSQNPRHKITKRGQNVTFRCDPISEHNRLYWYRQTLGQGPEFLTYFQNEAQLEKSRLLSDRFSAERPKGSFSTLEIQRTEQGDSAMYLCASRPGGGPPYEQYFGPGTRLTVT.

The chain carries TRBV10-3 and TRBJ1-2; D unresolved. V lost 2 bases and J lost 2, with 6 bases in between. The germline V gene encodes CDR1 ENHRY and CDR2 SYGVKD. CDR3 length: 13 residues. Here the CDR3 reads CAISEEQNYGYTF. As DNA, the CDR3 is TGTGCCATCAGTGAGGAACAGAACTATGGCTACACCTTC.

The chain joins TRBV9 to TRBJ2-7; 8 bases align to TRBD2. The CDR3 spans 17 residues. CDR1 is SGDLS and CDR2 is YYNGEE in the germline V gene. With 0 bases clipped from V and 1 base from J, the junction kept 9 bases outside the gene matches. The CDR3 nucleotides read TGTGCCAGCAGCGTAGGGAGCGCGGGGGGATTTTCCTACGAGCAGTACTTC. This sequence encodes CASSVGSAGGFSYEQYF.

The gene calls are TRBV27 and TRBJ2-2, with TRBD2 as a possible D gene (6 bases). This CDR3 has 15 amino acids. Germline lookup yields CDR1 MNHEY and CDR2 SMNVEV (reference sequence). V dropped 3 bases and J dropped 5 bases, with 13 bases sitting between them. CDR3 DNA sequence: TGTGCCAGCAGTTTTGGGGGGAGCGGAACCGGGGAGCTGTTTTTT. Translated: CASSFGGSGTGELFF.

The rearrangement joins TRBV7-2 to TRBJ2-7; 7 bases fit TRBD2. Germline values: CDR1 SGHTA, CDR2 FQGNSA. This CDR3 contains 14 residues. J gave up 1 base and V 3 bases, and 3 bases lay outside the gene matches. In DNA, the CDR3 is TGTGCCAGCAGCTTTTCAGCGGGATCCTACGAGCAGTACTTC. Translated: CASSFSAGSYEQYF.

V is TRBV2 and J is TRBJ1-4; 8 bases line up with TRBD1. V shed 8 bases, J shed 8 bases, and the junction held 10 bases outside the gene matches. The CDR3 runs 14 residues. The germline V gene has CDR1 SNHLY and CDR2 FYNNEI. CDR3: CASLGTGGNEKLFF. DNA for the CDR3: TGTGCCAGCCTGGGAACAGGGGGGAACGAAAAACTGTTTTTT.

The V and J genes are TRBV7-9 and TRBJ2-7; TRBD1 matches 7 bases. The CDR3 has 17 residues. The germline CDR1 and CDR2 sequences are SEHNR and FQNEAQ (reference sequence). Trimming cost V 5 bases and J 6 bases; bases outside gene matches: 19. The CDR3 coding sequence is TGTGCCAGCAGCGCTCGACAGGGCTATGACCTTACGAGCGAGCAGTACTTC. Encoded protein: CASSARQGYDLTSEQYF.

In its sample, this clone was seen once. The chain links TRBV15 to TRBJ2-1; D unclear. The CDR3 extends over 15 amino acids. Germline V lookup: CDR1 LNHNV, CDR2 YYDKDF (reference sequence). V was pared by 2 bases and J by 0 bases, with 8 bases between. This CDR3 is CATSRPTSSYNEQFF. The CDR3 DNA sequence: TGTGCCACCAGCAGACCTACAAGCTCCTACAATGAGCAGTTCTTC.